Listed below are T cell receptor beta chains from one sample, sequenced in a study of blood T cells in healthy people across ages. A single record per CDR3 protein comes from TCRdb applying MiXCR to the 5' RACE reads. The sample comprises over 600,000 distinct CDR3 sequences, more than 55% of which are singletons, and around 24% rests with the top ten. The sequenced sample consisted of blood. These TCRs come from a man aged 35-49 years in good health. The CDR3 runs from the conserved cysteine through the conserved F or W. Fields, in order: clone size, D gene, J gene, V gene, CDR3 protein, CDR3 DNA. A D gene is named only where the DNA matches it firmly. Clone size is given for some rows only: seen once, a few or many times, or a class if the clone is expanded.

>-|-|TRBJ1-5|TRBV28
CASSFSPRNQPQHF
TGTGCCAGCAGTTTTTCACCTAGGAATCAGCCCCAGCATTTT
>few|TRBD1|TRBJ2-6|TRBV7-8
CASSLEHVDRGFSGANVLTF
TGTGCCAGCAGCTTAGAGCACGTGGACAGGGGTTTTTCCGGGGCCAACGTCCTGACTTTC
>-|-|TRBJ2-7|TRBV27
CASRAGRQNYEQYF
TGTGCCAGCAGGGCGGGACGTCAGAACTACGAGCAGTACTTC
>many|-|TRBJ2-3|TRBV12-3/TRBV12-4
CASSSGGGPYTDTQYF
TGTGCCAGCAGTTCAGGGGGGGGGCCCTACACAGATACGCAGTATTTT
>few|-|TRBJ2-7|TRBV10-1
CASSEPWRGTGLRPYEQYF
TGCGCCAGCAGTGAGCCCTGGAGGGGGACGGGGCTTAGGCCCTACGAGCAGTACTTC
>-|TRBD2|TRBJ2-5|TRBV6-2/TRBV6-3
CASRAGSRKYQETQYF
TGTGCCAGCCGAGCGGGAAGTCGGAAGTACCAAGAGACCCAGTACTTC
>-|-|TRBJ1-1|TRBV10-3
CASTGLLNTEAFF
TGTGCCAGTACGGGACTCCTGAACACTGAAGCTTTCTTT
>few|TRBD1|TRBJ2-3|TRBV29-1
CSVDLARQGLDGSDTQYF
TGCAGCGTTGATTTGGCCCGACAGGGATTAGATGGATCAGATACGCAGTATTTT
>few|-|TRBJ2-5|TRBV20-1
CSAVGPRQETQYF
TGCAGTGCGGTCGGGCCCAGGCAAGAGACCCAGTACTTC
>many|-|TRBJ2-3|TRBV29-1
CSVERSGFRTDTQYF
TGCAGCGTTGAGCGGTCAGGGTTTCGGACAGATACGCAGTATTTT
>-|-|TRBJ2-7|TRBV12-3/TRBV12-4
CASSMGLYEQYF
TGTGCCAGCAGTATGGGACTCTACGAGCAGTACTTC
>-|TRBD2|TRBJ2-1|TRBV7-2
CASSPRTSGGSEQFF
TGTGCCAGCAGCCCCCGGACTAGCGGGGGGAGCGAGCAGTTCTTC
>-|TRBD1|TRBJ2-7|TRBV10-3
CAISGKGATYEQYF
TGTGCCATCAGTGGTAAGGGGGCGACTTACGAGCAGTACTTC
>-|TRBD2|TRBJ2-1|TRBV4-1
CASSHLAGRAYEQFF
TGCGCCAGCAGCCACCTAGCGGGAAGAGCGTATGAGCAGTTCTTC
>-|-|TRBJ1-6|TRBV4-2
CASSQDSAGSPLHF
TGTGCCAGCAGCCAAGATTCGGCAGGGTCACCCCTCCACTTT
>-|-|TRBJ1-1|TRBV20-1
CSAEGFDTEAFF
TGCAGTGCAGAGGGTTTCGACACTGAAGCTTTCTTT
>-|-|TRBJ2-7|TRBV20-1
CSAIPYKAGSYEQYF
TGCAGTGCCATACCGTACAAGGCGGGCTCCTACGAGCAGTACTTC
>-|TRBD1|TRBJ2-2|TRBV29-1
CSVEDRGTGRSTGELFF
TGCAGCGTTGAAGATAGAGGGACAGGGCGGAGCACCGGGGAGCTGTTTTTT
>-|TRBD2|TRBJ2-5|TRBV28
CASLLAGVNEQYF
TGTGCCAGCCTCCTAGCGGGAGTTAATGAGCAGTACTTC
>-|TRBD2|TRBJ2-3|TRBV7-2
CASSLASGRAGTDTQYF
TGTGCCAGCAGCTTAGCTAGCGGGAGGGCCGGAACAGATACGCAGTATTTT
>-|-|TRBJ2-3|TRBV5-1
CASSWGEQELTDTQYF
TGCGCCAGCAGCTGGGGGGAACAGGAGCTCACAGATACGCAGTATTTT
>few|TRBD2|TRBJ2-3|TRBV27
CASRGLAGGRTDTQYF
TGTGCCAGCAGGGGACTAGCGGGAGGTCGAACAGATACGCAGTATTTT
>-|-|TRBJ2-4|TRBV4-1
CASSQVAGENIQYF
TGCGCCAGCAGCCAAGTAGCAGGGGAAAACATTCAGTACTTC
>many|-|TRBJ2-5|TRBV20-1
CSARRQGKETQYF
TGCAGTGCTAGACGGCAGGGTAAAGAGACCCAGTACTTC
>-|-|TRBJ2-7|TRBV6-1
CASSVGQGKYNEQYF
TGTGCCAGCAGTGTAGGGCAGGGAAAGTACAATGAGCAGTACTTC
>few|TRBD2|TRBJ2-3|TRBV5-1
CASSLDRGGPMDTQYF
TGCGCCAGCAGCTTGGACCGGGGGGGGCCGATGGATACGCAGTATTTT
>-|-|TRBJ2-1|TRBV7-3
CASSLTPLAGRENNEQFF
TGTGCCAGCAGCTTAACCCCCTTAGCAGGAAGGGAAAACAATGAGCAGTTCTTC
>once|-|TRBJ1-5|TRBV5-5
CASSLGRFYSNQPRHF
TGTGCCAGCAGCTTGGGGCGGTTTTATAGCAATCAGCCCCGGCATTTT
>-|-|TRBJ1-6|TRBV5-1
CASSLETGRNSPLHF
TGCGCCAGCAGCTTGGAAACAGGGAGGAATTCACCCCTCCACTTT
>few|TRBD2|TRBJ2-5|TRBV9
CASSVSAGVQETQYF
TGTGCCAGCAGCGTATCAGCGGGGGTCCAAGAGACCCAGTACTTC
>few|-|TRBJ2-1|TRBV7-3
CASSVAGGNNEQFF
TGTGCCAGCAGCGTAGCTGGGGGGAACAATGAGCAGTTCTTC
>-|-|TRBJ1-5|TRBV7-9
CASSLNNNYQPQHF
TGTGCCAGCAGCTTAAATAACAACTATCAGCCCCAGCATTTT
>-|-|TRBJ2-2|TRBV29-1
CSVASERPANTGEPFF
TGCAGCGTGGCCTCGGAGCGACCCGCGAACACCGGGGAGCCGTTTTTT
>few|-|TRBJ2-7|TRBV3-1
CASSQDSLSYEQYF
TGTGCCAGCAGCCAAGATTCCCTCTCCTACGAGCAGTACTTC
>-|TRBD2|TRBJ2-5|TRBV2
CASTGGEETQYF
TGTGCCAGCACGGGAGGCGAGGAGACCCAGTACTTC
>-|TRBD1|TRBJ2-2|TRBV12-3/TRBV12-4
CASKTQGVGAGELFF
TGTGCCAGCAAAACACAGGGGGTCGGGGCCGGGGAGCTGTTTTTT
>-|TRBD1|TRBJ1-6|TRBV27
CASSLSFPGQANSPLHF
TGTGCCAGCAGTTTATCGTTTCCCGGACAGGCAAATTCACCCCTCCACTTT
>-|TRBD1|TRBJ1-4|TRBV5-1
CASRTGTGYEGNEKLFF
TGCGCCAGCCGCACTGGGACAGGGTACGAGGGTAATGAAAAACTGTTTTTT
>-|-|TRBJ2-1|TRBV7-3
CASSLGAGMNNEQFF
TGTGCCAGCAGCTTGGGGGCAGGAATGAACAATGAGCAGTTCTTC
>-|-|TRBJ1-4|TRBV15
CATSAAEVKLFF
TGTGCCACCAGCGCGGCAGAGGTAAAACTGTTTTTT
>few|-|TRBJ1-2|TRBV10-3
CAISEGRTNYGYTF
TGTGCCATCAGTGAAGGCAGGACAAACTATGGCTACACCTTC
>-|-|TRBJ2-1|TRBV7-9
CASKEGANNEQFF
TGTGCCAGCAAGGAGGGGGCTAACAATGAGCAGTTCTTC
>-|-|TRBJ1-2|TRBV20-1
CSARAGDRYGYTF
TGCAGTGCTAGAGCTGGGGATAGGTATGGCTACACCTTC
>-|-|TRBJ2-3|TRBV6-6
CASRAPRALTPTDTQYF
TGTGCCAGCAGGGCCCCGCGGGCCCTCACACCCACAGATACGCAGTATTTT
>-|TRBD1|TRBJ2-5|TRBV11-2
CASSLGDRGSETQYF
TGTGCCAGCAGCTTAGGGGACAGGGGATCGGAGACCCAGTACTTC
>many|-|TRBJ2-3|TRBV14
CASRQRGSTDTQYF
TGTGCCAGCAGGCAACGGGGTAGCACAGATACGCAGTATTTT
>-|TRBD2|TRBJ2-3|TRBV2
CAIRTGGGDTQYF
TGTGCCATCCGGACGGGAGGTGGAGATACGCAGTATTTT
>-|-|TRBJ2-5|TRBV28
CASSLFPGQQETQYF
TGTGCCAGCAGTTTATTCCCCGGACAGCAAGAGACCCAGTACTTC
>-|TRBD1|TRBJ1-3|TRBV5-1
CASSSGQSPGNTIYF
TGCGCCAGCAGCTCGGGACAGTCTCCTGGAAACACCATATATTTT
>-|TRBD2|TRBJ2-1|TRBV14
CASSQDDTGGFYNEQFF
TGTGCCAGCAGCCAAGATGATACGGGAGGGTTCTACAATGAGCAGTTCTTC
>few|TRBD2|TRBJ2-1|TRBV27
CASSLTGLGNYNEQFF
TGTGCCAGCAGTTTAACAGGACTAGGGAACTACAATGAGCAGTTCTTC